The sequence of this T cell receptor beta chain was determined in a study of CD8+ T cells in alopecia areata. Across the whole study: For the treated group, dosing was oral tofacitinib at 5 to 10 mg twice daily.

Sequencing templates came from extracted RNA that was reverse transcribed into cDNA. The protocol was immunoSEQ multiplex PCR, while the TCRdb copy is restricted to in-frame clones and leaves out a portion. This sample has roughly 100,000 clones, with roughly three fifths found just once. The germline V and J ends were trimmed by 5 bases and 5 bases, with 12 bases remaining between them. In germline, CDR1 is MNHNY, CDR2 SVGAGI (reference sequence). The CDR3 has 13 residues. Regarding treatment: oral pan-JAK inhibitor, 5-10 mg twice daily. Obtained from alopecia areata patients were lesional scalp punch biopsies along with peripheral blood. This clone came up once.

The receptor was derived from a human donor with alopecia areata. This sample comprised CD8+ T cells sorted from blood, obtained around week 55, from a patient treated with tofacitinib. The chain is built from TRBV6-6 and TRBJ1-1; TRBD1 is a possible D gene (5 bases). The DNA of the CDR3 is TGTGCCAGCAGTGCGCTTGGGGGTACTGAAGCTTTCTTT. Encoded protein: CASSALGGTEAFF.